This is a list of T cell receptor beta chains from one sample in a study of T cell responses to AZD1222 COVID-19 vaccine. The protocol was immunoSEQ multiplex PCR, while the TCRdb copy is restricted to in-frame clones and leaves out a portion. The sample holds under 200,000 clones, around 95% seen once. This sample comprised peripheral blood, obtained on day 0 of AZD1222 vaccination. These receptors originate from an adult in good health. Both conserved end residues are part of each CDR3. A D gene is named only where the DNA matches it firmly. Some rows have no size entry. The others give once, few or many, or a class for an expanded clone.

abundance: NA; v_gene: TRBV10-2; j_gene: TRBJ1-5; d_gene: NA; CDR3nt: TGCGCCAGCAGGGAACTGGACAGCCTCAATCAGCCCCAGCATTTT; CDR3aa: CASRELDSLNQPQHF
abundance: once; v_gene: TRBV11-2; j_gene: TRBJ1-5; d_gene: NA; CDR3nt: TGTGCCAGCAGCTTAGAAGGCCGGCAGCCCCAGCATTTT; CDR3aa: CASSLEGRQPQHF
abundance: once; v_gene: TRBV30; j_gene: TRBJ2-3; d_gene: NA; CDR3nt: TGTGCCTGGAGTCTTTCGACCCGGGATACGCAGTATTTT; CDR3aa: CAWSLSTRDTQYF
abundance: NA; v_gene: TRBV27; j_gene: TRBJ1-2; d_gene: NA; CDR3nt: TGTGCCAGCAGTAAGGGAGGCGGCTACACCTTC; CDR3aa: CASSKGGGYTF
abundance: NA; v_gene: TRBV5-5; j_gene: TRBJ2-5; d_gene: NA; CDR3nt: TGTGCCAGCAGCTTGTTAGGGCAGGGGCCTTACCAAGAGACCCAGTACTTC; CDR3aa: CASSLLGQGPYQETQYF
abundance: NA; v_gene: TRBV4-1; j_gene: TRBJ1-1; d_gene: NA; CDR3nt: TGCGCCAGCAGCCAAGACAGGCAGAACACTGAAGCTTTCTTT; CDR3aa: CASSQDRQNTEAFF
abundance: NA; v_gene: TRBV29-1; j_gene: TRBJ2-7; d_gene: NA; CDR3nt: TGCAGCGTGTGGGCGCTGTCTTCCTACGAGCAGTACTTC; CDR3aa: CSVWALSSYEQYF
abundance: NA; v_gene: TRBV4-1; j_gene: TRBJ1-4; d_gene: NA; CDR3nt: TGCGCCAGCAGCCAAGATCCAGCGGCAACTAATGAAAAACTGTTTTTT; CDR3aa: CASSQDPAATNEKLFF
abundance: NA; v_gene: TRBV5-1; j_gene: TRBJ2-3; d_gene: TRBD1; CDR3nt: TGCGCCAGCAGCTTGGCTCGACAGGGGGCTGGGACAGATACGCAGTATTTT; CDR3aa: CASSLARQGAGTDTQYF
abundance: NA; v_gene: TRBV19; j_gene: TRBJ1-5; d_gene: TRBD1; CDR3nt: TGTGCCAGTAGTACGACAGGGAATCAGCCCCAGCATTTT; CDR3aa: CASSTTGNQPQHF
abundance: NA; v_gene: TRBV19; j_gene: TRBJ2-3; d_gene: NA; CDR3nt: TGTGCCAGTAGGGATCGAGGGGAAGCTAGCACAGATACGCAGTATTTT; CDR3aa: CASRDRGEASTDTQYF
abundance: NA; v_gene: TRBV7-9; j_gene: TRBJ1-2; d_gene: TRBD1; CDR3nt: TGTGCCAGCAGCTCTACGCCACAGGGGCAGTATGGCTACACCTTC; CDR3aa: CASSSTPQGQYGYTF
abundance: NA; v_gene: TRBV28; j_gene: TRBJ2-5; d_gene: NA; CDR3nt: TGTGCCAGCAGTTTGTCGGACGGGGGAGAGACCCAGTACTTC; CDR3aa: CASSLSDGGETQYF
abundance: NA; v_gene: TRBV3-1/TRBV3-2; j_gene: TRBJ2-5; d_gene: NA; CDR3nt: TGTGCCAGCAGCCAAGAAAGGACTCTGGGAATTAAAGAGACCCAGTACTTC; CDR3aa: CASSQERTLGIKETQYF
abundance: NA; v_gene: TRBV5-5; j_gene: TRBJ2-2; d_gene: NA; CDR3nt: TGTGCCAGCAGCACCCCGACCCTCGGGGAGCTGTTTTTT; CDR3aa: CASSTPTLGELFF
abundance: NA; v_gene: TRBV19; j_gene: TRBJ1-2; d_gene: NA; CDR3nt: TGTGCCAGTACTCTGCGTCCGTCCTATGGCTACACCTTC; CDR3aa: CASTLRPSYGYTF
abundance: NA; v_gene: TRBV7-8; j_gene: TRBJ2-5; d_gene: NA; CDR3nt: TGTGCCAGCAGCTTAGCGGATACGGTAGGAGAGACCCAGTACTTC; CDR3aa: CASSLADTVGETQYF
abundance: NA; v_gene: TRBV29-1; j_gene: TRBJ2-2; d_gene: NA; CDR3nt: TGCAGCGTTGAAAAAGGAGACAGTAACACCGGGGAGCTGTTTTTT; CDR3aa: CSVEKGDSNTGELFF
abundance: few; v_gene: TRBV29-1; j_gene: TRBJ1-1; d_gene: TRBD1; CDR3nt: TGCAGCGTGTTAGGACAGGGGTGGACTGAAGCTTTCTTT; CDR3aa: CSVLGQGWTEAFF
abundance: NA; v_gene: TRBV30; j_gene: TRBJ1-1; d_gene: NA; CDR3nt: TGTGCCTGGAGTTACAATCGTAACACTGAAGCTTTCTTT; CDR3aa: CAWSYNRNTEAFF
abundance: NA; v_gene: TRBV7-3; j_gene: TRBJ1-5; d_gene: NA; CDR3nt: TGTGCCAGCAGCTTAACAAGTGGGCAGCCCCAGCATTTT; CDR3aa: CASSLTSGQPQHF
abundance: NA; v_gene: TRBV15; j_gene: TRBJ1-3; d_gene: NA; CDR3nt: TGTGCCACCAGTTCGGGCCTCGGTAGCTCTGGAAACACCATATATTTT; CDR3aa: CATSSGLGSSGNTIYF
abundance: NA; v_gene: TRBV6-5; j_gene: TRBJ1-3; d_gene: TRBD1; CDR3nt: TGTGCCAGCAGTTACAGGGGGCAGACTGGAAACACCATATATTTT; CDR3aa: CASSYRGQTGNTIYF
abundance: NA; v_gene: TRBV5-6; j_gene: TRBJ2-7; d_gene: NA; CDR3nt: TGTGCCAGCAGCTTGGGGACGGAGCAGTACTTC; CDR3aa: CASSLGTEQYF
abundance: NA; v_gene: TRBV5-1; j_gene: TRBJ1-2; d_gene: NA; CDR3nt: TGCGCCAGCAGCTTGGGACAGCTCTATGGCTACACCTTC; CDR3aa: CASSLGQLYGYTF
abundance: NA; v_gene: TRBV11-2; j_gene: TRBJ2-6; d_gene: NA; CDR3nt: TGTGCCAGCAGCCCAAGGGACTTAACCTCTGGGGCCAACGTCCTGACTTTC; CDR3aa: CASSPRDLTSGANVLTF
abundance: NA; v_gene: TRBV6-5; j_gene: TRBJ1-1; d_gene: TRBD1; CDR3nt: TGTGCCAGCAGTTACGGGCAGACAGGGTACACTGAAGCTTTCTTT; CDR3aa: CASSYGQTGYTEAFF
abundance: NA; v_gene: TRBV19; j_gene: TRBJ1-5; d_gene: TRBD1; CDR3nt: TGTGCCAGTAGTGACACAGGGGATATGGACCAGCCCCAGCATTTT; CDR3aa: CASSDTGDMDQPQHF
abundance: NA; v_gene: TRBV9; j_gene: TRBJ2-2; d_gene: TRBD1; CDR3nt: TGTGCCAGCAGCGTTGGGACAGGGAACACCGGGGAGCTGTTTTTT; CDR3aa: CASSVGTGNTGELFF
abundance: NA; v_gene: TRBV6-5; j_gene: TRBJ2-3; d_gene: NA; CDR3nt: TGTGCCAGCAGTTACCGAGGACAGACGAGCACAGATACGCAGTATTTT; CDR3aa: CASSYRGQTSTDTQYF
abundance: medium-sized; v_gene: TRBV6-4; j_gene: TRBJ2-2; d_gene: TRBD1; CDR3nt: TGTGCCAGCAGTGACTCTACAGGGGATACCGGGGAGCTGTTTTTT; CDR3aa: CASSDSTGDTGELFF
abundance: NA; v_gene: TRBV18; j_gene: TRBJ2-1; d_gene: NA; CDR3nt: TGTGCCAGCTCACCACCGTTAGTTAGCAGCGGTGAGCAGTTCTTC; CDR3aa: CASSPPLVSSGEQFF
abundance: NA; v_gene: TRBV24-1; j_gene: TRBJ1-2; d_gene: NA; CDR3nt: TGTGCCACCAGTGACGGGGTCTATGGCTACACCTTC; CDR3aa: CATSDGVYGYTF
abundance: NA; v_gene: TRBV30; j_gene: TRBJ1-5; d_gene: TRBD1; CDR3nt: TGTGCCTGGAGTGGCGGACAGGCCTATCAGCCCCAGCATTTT; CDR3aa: CAWSGGQAYQPQHF
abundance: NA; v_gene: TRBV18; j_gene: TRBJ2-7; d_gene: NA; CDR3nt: TGTGCCAGCTCACCCTTCTGGTCGGAAAACGAGCAGTACTTC; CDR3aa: CASSPFWSENEQYF
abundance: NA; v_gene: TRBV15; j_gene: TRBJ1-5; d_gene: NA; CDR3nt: TGTGCCACCAGCAGAGATTTTGACGGTGGGGCCAATCAGCCCCAGCATTTT; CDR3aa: CATSRDFDGGANQPQHF
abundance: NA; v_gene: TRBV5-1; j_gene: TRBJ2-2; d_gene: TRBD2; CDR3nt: TGCGCCAGCAGCCGTACTAGCGGCTACACCGGGGAGCTGTTTTTT; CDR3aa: CASSRTSGYTGELFF
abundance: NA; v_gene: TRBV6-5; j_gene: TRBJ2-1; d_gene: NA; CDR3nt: TGTGCCATCAAGAGGAACAATGAGCAGTTCTTC; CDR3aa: CAIKRNNEQFF
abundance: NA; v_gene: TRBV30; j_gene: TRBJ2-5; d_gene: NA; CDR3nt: TGTGCCTGGAATCCAGCGGTTCAAGAGACCCAGTACTTC; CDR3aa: CAWNPAVQETQYF
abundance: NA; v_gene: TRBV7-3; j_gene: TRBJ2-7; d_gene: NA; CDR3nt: TGTGCCAGCAGCTTAGGCCGGACCTACGAGCAGTACTTC; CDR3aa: CASSLGRTYEQYF
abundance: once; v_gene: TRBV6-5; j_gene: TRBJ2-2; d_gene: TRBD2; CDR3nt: TGTGCCACTCGGGAGGCGAACTCGAACACCGGGGAGCTGTTTTTT; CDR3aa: CATREANSNTGELFF
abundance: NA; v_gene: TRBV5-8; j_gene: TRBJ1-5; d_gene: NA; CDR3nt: TGTGCCAGCAGCCAATCGGGTCAGCCCCAGCATTTT; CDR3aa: CASSQSGQPQHF
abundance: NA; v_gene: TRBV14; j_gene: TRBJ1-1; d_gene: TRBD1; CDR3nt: TGTGCCAGCAGCCAATTCCTAGACAGGGGACTGAATTTGGACACTGAAGCTTTCTTT; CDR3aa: CASSQFLDRGLNLDTEAFF
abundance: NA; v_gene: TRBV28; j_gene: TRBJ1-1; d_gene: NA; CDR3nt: TGTGCCAGCTGGAGGCCTAAGGGGAATGAAGCTTTCTTT; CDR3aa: CASWRPKGNEAFF
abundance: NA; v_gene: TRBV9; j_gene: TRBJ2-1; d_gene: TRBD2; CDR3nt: TGTGCCAGCAGCGTAGGGGGACTAGCGGGAGAGGTCGATGAGCAGTTCTTC; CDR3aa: CASSVGGLAGEVDEQFF
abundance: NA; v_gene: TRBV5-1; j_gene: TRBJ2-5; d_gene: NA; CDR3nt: TGCGCCAGCAGCTTGGACCGGAGGGGACGGGAGACCCAGTACTTC; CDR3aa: CASSLDRRGRETQYF
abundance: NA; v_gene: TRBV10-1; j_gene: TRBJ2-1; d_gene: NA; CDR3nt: TGCGCCAGCAGTGAGTCGACAGGAACCCCTTCCAATGAGCAGTTCTTC; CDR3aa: CASSESTGTPSNEQFF
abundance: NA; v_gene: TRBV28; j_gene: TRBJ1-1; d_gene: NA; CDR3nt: TGTGCCAGCAGTTTAAACGGATACTTGAACACTGAAGCTTTCTTT; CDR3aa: CASSLNGYLNTEAFF
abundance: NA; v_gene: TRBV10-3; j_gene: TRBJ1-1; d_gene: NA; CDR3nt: TGTGCCATCAGGTACGAGGGGACGGCTGAAGCTTTCTTT; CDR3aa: CAIRYEGTAEAFF
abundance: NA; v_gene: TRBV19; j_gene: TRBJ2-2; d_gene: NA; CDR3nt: TGTGCCAGTAGTATTGGGGCGGGGACCGGGGAGCTGTTTTTT; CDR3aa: CASSIGAGTGELFF
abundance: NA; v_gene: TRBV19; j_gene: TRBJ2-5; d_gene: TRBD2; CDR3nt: TGTGCCAGTAGTAGACTAGCGGGACCCCCGGGCGAGACCCAGTACTTC; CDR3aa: CASSRLAGPPGETQYF
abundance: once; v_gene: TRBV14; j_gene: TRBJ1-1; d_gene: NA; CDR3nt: TGTGCCAGCAGCCAAGTAGTAGGGGAGGGCTTGGGCACTGAAGCTTTCTTT; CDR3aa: CASSQVVGEGLGTEAFF
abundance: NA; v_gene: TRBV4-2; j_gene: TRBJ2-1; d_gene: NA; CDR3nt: TGTGCCAGCAGCCAAGCGGGCCCCTACAATGAGCAGTTCTTC; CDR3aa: CASSQAGPYNEQFF
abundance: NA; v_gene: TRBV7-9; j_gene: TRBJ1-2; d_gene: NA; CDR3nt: TGTGCCAGCAGCTCATCGGACAGAGGGGGCTATGGCTACACCTTC; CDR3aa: CASSSSDRGGYGYTF
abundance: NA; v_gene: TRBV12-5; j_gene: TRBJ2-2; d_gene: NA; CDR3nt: TGTGCTAGTGGTACCACCGTAAGGACCGGGGAGCTGTTTTTT; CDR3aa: CASGTTVRTGELFF